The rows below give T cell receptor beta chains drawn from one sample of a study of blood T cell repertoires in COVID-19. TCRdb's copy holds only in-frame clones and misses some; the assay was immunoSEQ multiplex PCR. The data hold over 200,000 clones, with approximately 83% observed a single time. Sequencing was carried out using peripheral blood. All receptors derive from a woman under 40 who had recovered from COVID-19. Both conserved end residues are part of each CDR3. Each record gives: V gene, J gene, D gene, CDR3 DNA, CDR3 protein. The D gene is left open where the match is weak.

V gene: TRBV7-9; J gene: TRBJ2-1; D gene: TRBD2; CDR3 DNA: TGTGCCAGCAGCTTATGGCTAGCGGGGACTTACAATGAGCAGTTCTTC; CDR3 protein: CASSLWLAGTYNEQFF
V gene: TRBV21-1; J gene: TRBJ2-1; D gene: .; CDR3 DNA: TGTGCCAGCAGCACCCCCGGGACGGGGGATAATGAGCAGTTCTTC; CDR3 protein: CASSTPGTGDNEQFF
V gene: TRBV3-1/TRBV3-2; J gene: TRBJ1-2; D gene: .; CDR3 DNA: TGTGCCAGCAGCCCCCGGGGGGGGCAAGCGGACACCTTC; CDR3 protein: CASSPRGGQADTF
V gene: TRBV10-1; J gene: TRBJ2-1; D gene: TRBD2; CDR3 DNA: TGCGCCAGCAGCGCGGCTAGCGGGGGGGGAAATGAGCAGTTCTTC; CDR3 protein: CASSAASGGGNEQFF
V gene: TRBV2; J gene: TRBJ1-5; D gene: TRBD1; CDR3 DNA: TGTGCCAGCAGTGAATCCCTCGGGACAGGGACCCAGCCCCAGCATTTT; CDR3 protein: CASSESLGTGTQPQHF
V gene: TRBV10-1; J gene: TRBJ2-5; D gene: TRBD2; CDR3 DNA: TGCGCCAGCAGTGAAGGGACTAGACCCCAAGAGACCCAGTACTTC; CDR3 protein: CASSEGTRPQETQYF
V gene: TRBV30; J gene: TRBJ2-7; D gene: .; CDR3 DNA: TGTGCCTGGAGTGCAGGGATCTACCCCTACGAGCAGTACTTC; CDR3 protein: CAWSAGIYPYEQYF
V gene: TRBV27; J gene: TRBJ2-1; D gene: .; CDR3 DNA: TGTGCCAGCAGTCCCCCCGCGACAAGCTACAATGAGCAGTTCTTC; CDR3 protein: CASSPPATSYNEQFF
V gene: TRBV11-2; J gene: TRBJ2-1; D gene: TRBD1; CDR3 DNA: TGTGCCAGCAGTTATTATGCCGGGACAGAAAATGAGCAGTTCTTC; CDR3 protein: CASSYYAGTENEQFF
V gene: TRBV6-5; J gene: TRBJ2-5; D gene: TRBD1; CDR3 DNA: TGTGCCAGCAGGGACAGGGGTCCAGAGACCCAGTACTTC; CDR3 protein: CASRDRGPETQYF
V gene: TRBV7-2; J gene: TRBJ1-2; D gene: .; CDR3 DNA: TGTGCCAGCAGCTTATCGGACAGACTGTATGGCTACACCTTC; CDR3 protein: CASSLSDRLYGYTF
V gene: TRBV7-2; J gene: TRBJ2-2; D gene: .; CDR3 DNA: TGTGCCAGCAGCTTATTACTATCGAACACCGGGGAGCTGTTTTTT; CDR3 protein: CASSLLLSNTGELFF
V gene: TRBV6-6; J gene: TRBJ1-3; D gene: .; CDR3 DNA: TGTGCCAGCAGCAAATTAGGCGGCCTCTCTGGAAACACCATATATTTT; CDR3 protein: CASSKLGGLSGNTIYF